This T cell receptor (beta chain) was documented in a study of lymphopenia after photon versus proton radiotherapy. Findings and limits, study-wide: After the lymphocyte nadir, photon-treated repertoires showed oligoclonal expansion, especially of CD8+ Temra cells. Proton therapy kept repertoires fairly stable, unlike photons, which gained effector/memory cells.

This clone came up once. Its cognate antigen is unknown. The CDR3 runs 15 residues. Germline V lookup: CDR1 SGHTA, CDR2 FQGNSA. V dropped 0 bases and J dropped 1 base, with 7 bases sitting between them. Using immunoSEQ multiplex PCR, the repertoire was profiled, and TCRdb retains in-frame clones only, with some absent. The sample has tens of thousands of clones; 85% to 90% are singletons. The sequencing here drew on peripheral blood, taken from a patient treated with proton-based radiotherapy. The chain is built from TRBV7-2 and TRBJ1-5, with D hard to call. This sequence was found in a man older than 75 with esophageal cancer. CDR3 bases: TGTGCCAGCAGCTTAGCTGGTGGCAGCAATCAGCCCCAGCATTTT. It specifies CASSLAGGSNQPQHF.